This TCR beta chain is from a study of early T cells in non-severe SARS-CoV-2 infection. Overall study context: Unsorted whole-blood RNA was sequenced in bulk, leaving chains unpaired.

The table lists this clonotype with a few counts. V was shortened by 2 bases and J by 7 bases, with 8 bases between the two germline ends. The CDR3 is 12 amino acids. Germline CDR1 and CDR2: KGHSH and LQKENI. Attachment of unique molecular identifiers to individual cDNA molecules was performed. TCRdb reprocessed the 5' RACE reads via MiXCR and lists one record per CDR3 protein. The repertoire includes tens of thousands of distinct CDR3 sequences, roughly 17% of them detected once, and roughly 4.7% sits in the top ten. The sequence was obtained from an adult who was a healthcare worker with PCR-confirmed SARS-CoV-2 infection or an uninfected control (not recorded which). The J gene is TRBJ1-2, the V gene TRBV18, with unresolved D. The sample in question was whole blood, obtained at baseline. In DNA, the CDR3 is TGTGCCAGCTCACCAGAAGGGTTTGGCTACACCTTC. Its protein is CASSPEGFGYTF.